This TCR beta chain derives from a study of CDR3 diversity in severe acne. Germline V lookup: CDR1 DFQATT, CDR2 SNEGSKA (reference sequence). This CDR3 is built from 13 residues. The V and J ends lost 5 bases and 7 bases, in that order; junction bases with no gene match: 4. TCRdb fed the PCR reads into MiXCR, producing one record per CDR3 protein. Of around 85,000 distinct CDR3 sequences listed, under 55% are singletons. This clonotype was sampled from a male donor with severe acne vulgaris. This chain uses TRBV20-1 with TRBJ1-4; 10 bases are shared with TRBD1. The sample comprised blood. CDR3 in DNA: TGCAGTGCTCAGACAGGGGGCGGTGAAAAACTGTTTTTT. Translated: CSAQTGGGEKLFF.